These 25 T cell receptor beta chains came from one sample sequenced in a study of OX40 agonist ivuxolimab in advanced cancers. The method was immunoSEQ multiplex PCR; TCRdb's version includes in-frame clones alone and lacks a portion of them. The repertoire holds about 84,000 clones, with around four fifths as singletons. This specimen was CD4+ or CD8+ T cells sorted from blood, taken in a trial of the OX40 agonist ivuxolimab. The receptors derive from an adult with an advanced solid tumor such as melanoma, head and neck, liver or kidney cancer.

This clone was observed once. V and J are TRBV2 and TRBJ1-2; D may be TRBD1 (5 bases). Per germline, CDR1 SNHLY and CDR2 FYNNEI. The CDR3 contains 13 residues. V dropped 8 bases and J dropped 9 bases, with 19 bases sitting between them. CDR3 sequence: CASSPLVDSRYTF. The CDR3 DNA reads TGTGCCAGCTCGCCCCTCGTCGACAGCCGCTACACCTTC.

This sequence joins TRBV25-1 and TRBJ2-2; the D call may be TRBD1 or TRBD2 (6 bases each). The germline gives CDR1 MGHDK, CDR2 SYGVNS. Trimming shortened V by 6 bases and J by 4 bases, and 15 bases separated the two germline ends. This CDR3 contains 15 residues. The CDR3 loop reads CASRTPGATTGELFF. The CDR3 nucleotides read TGTGCCAGCAGAACTCCGGGGGCGACCACCGGGGAGCTGTTTTTT.

This clone was observed a few times. V is TRBV10-2 and J is TRBJ2-1; D possibly matches TRBD1 or TRBD2 (7 bases each). Per germline, CDR1 WSHSY and CDR2 SAAADI. CDR3 length: 14 residues. V lost 7 bases to trimming and J lost 8 bases, with 18 bases between them. CDR3 sequence: CASKGGGWGDEQFF. In nucleotides, the CDR3 is TGCGCCAGCAAGGGAGGGGGCTGGGGGGATGAGCAGTTCTTC.

This CDR3 is CASSFSPTNNSPLHF. CDR3 DNA: TGTGCCAGCAGTTTTAGTCCCACAAATAATTCACCCCTCCACTTT. This chain joins TRBV27 and TRBJ1-6; D call uncertain. CDR3 length: 15 residues. The V gene lost 3 bases and the J gene lost 5 bases, with 11 bases spanning the gap. Germline V gene sequence: CDR1 MNHEY, CDR2 SMNVEV (reference sequence).

This sequence joins TRBV6-5 and TRBJ1-5; D remains ambiguous. CDR3 length equals 14 residues. The V end lost 0 bases, the J end lost 2 bases, and 5 bases lay between the germline ends. Germline V gene sequence: CDR1 MNHEY, CDR2 SVGAGI. The CDR3 DNA is TGTGCCAGCAGTTACTCAGGCGGCAATCAGCCCCAGCATTTT. Its translation is CASSYSGGNQPQHF.

In this sample, this clone turned up once. V and J are TRBV6-1 and TRBJ2-7, with D unresolved. The CDR3 runs 12 residues. Trimming took off 8 bases at V and 3 bases at J, with 11 bases between the two ends. Germline loops: CDR1 MNHNS, CDR2 SASEGT. CDR3 sequence: CASLSDYYEQYV. CDR3 sequence (DNA): TGTGCCAGCCTGTCCGATTACTACGAGCAGTACGTC.

This clone was found once. The chain carries TRBV15 and TRBJ2-7; 10 positions match TRBD1. The CDR3 is 15 residues long. The ends lost 0 bases at V and 5 bases at J; junction bases unmatched: 4. Germline V gene sequence: CDR1 LNHNV, CDR2 YYDKDF (reference sequence). The CDR3 is CATSRDAGTGDEQYV. CDR3 nucleotide sequence: TGTGCCACCAGCAGAGATGCTGGGACAGGGGACGAGCAGTACGTC.

The V gene is TRBV7-2, the J gene TRBJ1-2; D gene ambiguous. Per germline, CDR1 SGHTA and CDR2 FQGNSA. This CDR3 contains 14 residues. V was shortened by 1 base and J by 5 bases, with 11 bases between the two germline ends. Here the CDR3 reads CASSLGTLEYGYTF. DNA of the CDR3: TGTGCCAGCAGCTTAGGGACCCTGGAGTATGGCTACACCTTC.

The genes are TRBV5-1 and TRBJ2-1; the D gene is possibly TRBD1 (5 bases). This CDR3 spans 15 amino acids. Germline V gives CDR1 SGHRS, CDR2 YFSETQ. The V end was cut by 4 bases, the J end by 6 bases, with 17 bases between. For the CDR3, the DNA is TGCGCCAGCAGCCCTAGGGGCCCATCGCCCAATGAGCAGTTCTTC. It specifies CASSPRGPSPNEQFF.

This clone was detected only once. The chain joins TRBV6-1 to TRBJ1-5; 7 nucleotides agree with TRBD1. CDR3 length: 15 residues. V shed 2 bases and J 5 bases; nucleotides not matched to a gene: 6. CDR1 MNHNS and CDR2 SASEGT come from the germline V gene. As DNA, the CDR3 is TGTGCCAGCAGTGAAAACAGGGGATGGGATCAGCCCCAGCATTTT. Encoded protein: CASSENRGWDQPQHF.

V gene TRBV6-5 combines with J gene TRBJ2-7, with 9 positions matching TRBD1. Germline V gene sequence: CDR1 MNHEY, CDR2 SVGAGI. Trimming at V came to 8 bases and at J to 4 bases, leaving 3 bases not matched to a gene. This CDR3 is 12 amino acids long. The CDR3 region has the DNA TGTGCCAGCCGGGACAGGGATTACGAGCAGTACTTC. It specifies CASRDRDYEQYF.

V gene TRBV5-1 combines with J gene TRBJ2-3; TRBD2 is a possible D gene (5 bases). The V gene's germline CDR1 is SGHRS and CDR2 YFSETQ. This CDR3 comprises 13 residues. Trimming left V 4 bases short and J 8 bases short, with 14 bases between. CDR3 amino acids: CASSLEASPTQYF. CDR3 bases: TGCGCCAGCAGCCTGGAGGCTTCCCCTACGCAGTATTTT.

This sequence joins TRBV28 and TRBJ1-5, with D possibly being TRBD1 (5 bases). Germline V lookup: CDR1 MDHEN, CDR2 SYDVKM. The CDR3 covers 15 residues. V was clipped by 6 bases and J by 4 bases, with 16 bases between them. CDR3 nucleotides: TGTGCCAGCAGCCCACCCCAGGGTGGTAATCAGCCCCAGCATTTT. This sequence encodes CASSPPQGGNQPQHF.

V usage is TRBV6-6 and J usage is TRBJ2-1; the D is unclear. V lost 2 bases, J lost 8 bases, and 10 bases lay in between. CDR3 length equals 13 residues. Germline V gene data show CDR1 as MNHNY and CDR2 as SVGAGI (reference sequence). CDR3 residues: CASSYPREDEQFF. CDR3 nucleotide sequence: TGTGCCAGCAGTTACCCTCGAGAGGATGAGCAGTTCTTC.

This clone was observed once. The chain recombines TRBV5-8 with TRBJ2-3; 10 bases are shared with TRBD1. The germline CDR1 and CDR2 sequences are SGHTS and YDEGEE. J lost 3 bases, V lost 5 bases, and 9 bases had no gene match. The CDR3 runs to 16 residues. In DNA, the CDR3 is TGTGCCAGCAGAAAGGGACAGGGGTTAGGTACAGATACGCAGTATTTT. Translated: CASRKGQGLGTDTQYF.

This rearrangement joins TRBV6-6 to TRBJ2-2; D is uncertain. V gave up 4 bases and J gave up 7 bases, with 13 bases separating them. The germline gives CDR1 MNHNY, CDR2 SVGAGI (reference sequence). The CDR3 has 14 amino acids. CDR3 in amino acids: CASSSQVLIGELFF. CDR3 DNA: TGTGCCAGCAGTTCCCAGGTTCTAATCGGGGAGCTGTTTTTT.

V usage is TRBV5-6 and J usage is TRBJ1-4; D gene unclear. This CDR3 region has 14 residues. V gave up 4 bases and J gave up 8 bases, with 15 bases separating them. Looked up from germline, CDR1 is SGHDT and CDR2 is YYEEEE. The CDR3 DNA follows: TGTGCCAGCAGCAAGGGTTTAGGGTACGAAAAACTGTTTTTT. This codes for CASSKGLGYEKLFF.

The rearrangement uses TRBV7-3 and TRBJ1-6; no reliable D call. Germline loops: CDR1 SGHTA, CDR2 FQGTGA. This CDR3 has 14 residues. V was pared by 0 bases and J by 4 bases, with 4 bases between. CDR3 region: CASSLTGYNSPLHF. CDR3 nucleotides: TGTGCCAGCAGCTTAACGGGGTATAATTCACCCCTCCACTTT.

J is TRBJ2-3 and V is TRBV6-5; D could derive from TRBD1 or TRBD2 (6 bases each). CDR1 MNHEY and CDR2 SVGAGI come from the germline V gene. The CDR3 runs 12 residues. Trimming took 2 bases from V and 14 from J, leaving 14 bases between them. This CDR3 is CASSYRGDPPYF. The CDR3 DNA follows: TGTGCCAGCAGTTACAGGGGGGACCCCCCGTATTTT.

CDR3 sequence (DNA): TGTGCCAGCAGCTTAGATAGGCGACTTCAGTACTTC. Amino acid sequence: CASSLDRRLQYF. The chain combines TRBV7-2 with TRBJ2-4, with D unresolved. CDR1 is SGHTA, CDR2 FQGNSA, per germline. Trimming took off 1 base at V and 11 bases at J, with 9 bases between the two ends. The CDR3 sequence is 12 residues long.

The chain is built from TRBV5-4 and TRBJ2-7; possibly TRBD2 for D (5 bases). The ends were cut back, 2 bases at V and 5 bases at J, with 14 bases in the middle. CDR1 is SGHNT and CDR2 is YYREEE in the germline V gene (reference sequence). This CDR3 region has 14 residues. CDR3 loop: CASSFPGMTHEQYV. The CDR3 DNA is TGTGCCAGCAGCTTTCCCGGGATGACCCACGAGCAGTACGTC.

This chain uses TRBV5-6 with TRBJ1-1; D is ambiguous. Germline V gene sequence: CDR1 SGHDT, CDR2 YYEEEE. The CDR3 covers 13 residues. With 3 bases removed from V and 1 base from J, the gap between germline ends came to 7 bases. The CDR3 nucleotides are TGTGCCAGCAGCTATGGCTGGAACACTGAAGCTTTCTTT. Protein: CASSYGWNTEAFF.

The chain recombines TRBV29-1 with TRBJ2-3, with D unclear. The CDR3 extends over 12 amino acids. Trimming stripped 5 bases from V and 4 bases from J, with 10 bases between. Germline V gene sequence: CDR1 SQVTM, CDR2 ANQGSEA. CDR3 amino acids: CSVREGSDTQYF. CDR3 nucleotides: TGCAGCGTTCGCGAAGGGTCAGATACGCAGTATTTT.

The chain combines TRBV6-6 with TRBJ2-2, with a possible D match to TRBD1 (6 bases). CDR1 is MNHNY, CDR2 SVGAGI, per germline (reference sequence). The CDR3 loop spans 15 amino acids. The ends were cut back, 3 bases at V and 3 bases at J, with 11 bases in the middle. CDR3 DNA sequence: TGTGCCAGCAGTTATTCTACAGGGTACACCGGGGAGCTGTTTTTT. It encodes CASSYSTGYTGELFF.

The chain has TRBV2 and TRBJ2-2; the match to TRBD1 covers 7 bases. J gave up 5 bases and V 6 bases, and 6 bases lay outside the gene matches. This CDR3 spans 14 amino acids. The germline gives CDR1 SNHLY, CDR2 FYNNEI. CDR3 sequence reads: CASRDREITGELFF. DNA for the CDR3: TGTGCCAGCAGAGACAGGGAAATAACCGGGGAGCTGTTTTTT.